The 6 T cell receptor beta chains listed next were all sequenced from one sample in a study of spatial heterogeneity in lung cancer (dated by TCRdb to the late 2010s). Libraries were made using 5' RACE. Reads for this sample came from a NextSeq 500. TCRdb reworked the public reads: Q25 trimming with fastp, MiXCR clone assembly, productive beta chains retained. Rows merge per CDR3 protein into single entries with the most common DNA and genes. This sample gives 35,000 to 40,000 distinct CDR3 sequences in total; about 7.2% of them show up just once. The ten largest clones add up to approximately 30% of the sample. According to the study, the label for this sample's time point signals: sample taken at primary tumor resection. Specimen: PBMCs, collected at surgery. These receptors were taken from a female donor with early-stage non-small cell lung cancer.

This clonotype was seen at least ten times. The V gene is TRBV18, the J gene TRBJ2-7, with 7 bases that match TRBD1. Germline lookup yields CDR1 KGHSH and CDR2 LQKENI. The V and J ends lost 3 bases and 4 bases, in that order; junction bases with no gene match: 6. The CDR3 contains 14 residues. CDR3 region: CASSPPTGKYEQYF. The DNA of the CDR3 is TGTGCCAGCTCACCCCCGACAGGGAAATACGAGCAGTACTTC.

The chain uses TRBV20-1 and TRBJ2-5; 7 bases are shared with TRBD2. CDR3 length equals 14 residues. The ends lost 1 base at V and 1 base at J; junction bases unmatched: 3. CDR1 and CDR2 from the germline V gene are DFQATT and SNEGSKA (reference sequence). In DNA form, the CDR3 reads TGCAGTGCTAGAGTCGGGGGGTCCCAAGAGACCCAGTACTTC. This gives the protein CSARVGGSQETQYF.

This clonotype showed up many times. V usage is TRBV20-1 and J usage is TRBJ2-1; no definite D call. V was pared by 4 bases and J by 7 bases, with 5 bases between. The CDR3 runs 10 residues. Looked up from germline, CDR1 is DFQATT and CDR2 is SNEGSKA (reference sequence). CDR3 amino acids: CSAIRNEQFF. In nucleotides, the CDR3 is TGCAGTGCTATTAGGAATGAGCAGTTCTTC.

This clonotype was observed a few times. The chain joins TRBV20-1 to TRBJ1-3; no definite D call. The CDR3 is 14 residues long. Trimming cost V 2 bases and J 0 bases, with 8 bases left between them. Germline values: CDR1 DFQATT, CDR2 SNEGSKA (reference sequence). The CDR3 DNA sequence: TGCAGTGCTAGACCCACCGGCTCTGGAAACACCATATATTTT. As protein: CSARPTGSGNTIYF.

This clonotype has more than one count but fewer than ten. In DNA form, the CDR3 reads TGCAGTGCTAGAGGAGAGCTTTCGACAGGGCGGTCTGGGGAGCTGTTTTTT. Translation: CSARGELSTGRSGELFF. The chain is built from TRBV20-1 and TRBJ2-2; TRBD1 aligns across 7 bases. CDR3 length: 17 amino acids. V shed 1 base and J 8 bases; nucleotides not matched to a gene: 16. The germline gives CDR1 DFQATT, CDR2 SNEGSKA (reference sequence).

V and J are TRBV28 and TRBJ1-2; the D gene is possibly TRBD1 (6 bases). The CDR3 has 12 amino acids. The germline V gene has CDR1 MDHEN and CDR2 SYDVKM. Trimming cost V 5 bases and J 4 bases, with 8 bases left between them. DNA of the CDR3: TGTGCCAGCAGTGACAGGTCCTATGGCTACACCTTC. As protein: CASSDRSYGYTF.